Each of the 12 T cell receptor beta chains below was sequenced from the same sample in a study of blood T cell repertoires in COVID-19. The method was immunoSEQ multiplex PCR; TCRdb's version includes in-frame clones alone and lacks a portion of them. The table includes some 80,000 clones, just under 85% detected once. The specimen sequenced was peripheral blood. These receptors all stem from a man older than 75 with active or convalescent COVID-19.

The chain carries TRBV9 and TRBJ1-2; TRBD1 agrees at 9 bases. V shed 3 bases and J 4 bases; nucleotides not matched to a gene: 7. CDR1 and CDR2 from the germline V gene are SGDLS and YYNGEE. The CDR3 spans 15 residues. The CDR3 loop is CASSARDRVTYGYTF. DNA of the CDR3: TGTGCCAGCAGCGCACGGGACAGGGTTACCTATGGCTACACCTTC.

The rearrangement joins TRBV29-1 to TRBJ2-1; D gene ambiguous. The CDR3 consists of 12 residues. The V end lost 4 bases, the J end lost 1 base, and 5 bases lay between the germline ends. Germline V lookup: CDR1 SQVTM, CDR2 ANQGSEA. The CDR3 DNA reads as TGCAGCGTTGGCAGTTCCTACAATGAGCAGTTCTTC. It yields the protein CSVGSSYNEQFF.

The chain employs TRBV11-2 and TRBJ1-5; 8 bases fit TRBD1. The CDR3 loop spans 18 amino acids. Germline CDR1 reads SGHAT; CDR2 reads FQNNGV. With V trimmed by 1 base and J by 0 bases, 8 bases remained unmatched. CDR3 DNA sequence: TGTGCCAGCAGCTTAGCGGGAACAGGGGGGTATAGCAATCAGCCCCAGCATTTT. This translates into CASSLAGTGGYSNQPQHF.

This clone was detected once. This chain links TRBV14 with TRBJ2-7; TRBD2 agrees at 8 bases. The V and J ends lost 2 bases and 9 bases, in that order; junction bases with no gene match: 6. Germline V gene sequence: CDR1 SGHDN, CDR2 FVKESK. The CDR3 spans 13 residues. The CDR3 region is CASSQRGGLVQYV. CDR3 DNA: TGTGCCAGCAGCCAACGGGGGGGTTTGGTGCAGTACGTC.

V usage is TRBV9 and J usage is TRBJ1-1, with D possibly matching TRBD1 (5 bases). The CDR3 runs 13 residues. V lost 4 bases and J lost 5, with 12 bases in between. The germline gives CDR1 SGDLS, CDR2 YYNGEE. DNA of the CDR3: TGTGCCAGCAGCCCGGGGGGGGAGACTGAAGCTTTCTTT. It yields the protein CASSPGGETEAFF.

CDR3 in DNA: TGTGCCACCAGTGATTCGGGGGGGATCGCGAACACCGGGGAGCTGTTTTTT. Amino acids: CATSDSGGIANTGELFF. The chain combines TRBV24-1 with TRBJ2-2; TRBD2 agrees at 8 bases. V trimming: 2 bases; J trimming: 0 bases; junction bases outside the gene matches: 4. Germline-derived CDR1 and CDR2 are KGHDR and SFDVKD. CDR3 size: 17 residues.

The CDR3, as DNA: TGTGCCAGCAGACAACGGGCAGGGGTTACTGAAGCTTTCTTT. Amino acids: CASRQRAGVTEAFF. J is TRBJ1-1 and V is TRBV27, with D possibly TRBD1 on 6 matching bases. In germline, CDR1 is MNHEY, CDR2 SMNVEV (reference sequence). Trimming shortened V by 6 bases and J by 5 bases, and 16 bases separated the two germline ends. The CDR3 is 14 amino acids.

This chain uses TRBV19 with TRBJ1-5; 11 nucleotides match TRBD1. The CDR3 totals 15 residues. Trimming at V came to 7 bases and at J to 6 bases, leaving 8 bases not matched to a gene. CDR1 and CDR2 from the germline V gene are LNHDA and SQIVND (reference sequence). CDR3: CASKTDRGLSQPQHF. In DNA form, the CDR3 reads TGTGCCAGTAAAACGGACAGGGGGCTCAGTCAGCCCCAGCATTTT.

The chain employs TRBV12-3 or TRBV12-4 and TRBJ1-5; no clear D gene. This CDR3 spans 12 amino acids. V lost 4 bases, J lost 5 bases, and 6 bases lay in between. DNA of the CDR3: TGTGCCAGCAGTTCTATGGATCAGCCCCAGCATTTT. Amino acid sequence: CASSSMDQPQHF.

The chain carries TRBV6-5 and TRBJ1-2; the D gene is possibly TRBD1 (5 bases). The CDR3 has 15 residues. The V end was cut by 4 bases, the J end by 3 bases, with 15 bases between. Per germline, CDR1 MNHEY and CDR2 SVGAGI. This CDR3 is CASSSVGHRYYGYTF. The CDR3 DNA follows: TGTGCCAGCAGTTCCGTCGGACATAGGTACTATGGCTACACCTTC.

The chain recombines TRBV29-1 with TRBJ1-2; tentatively, D is TRBD1 (6 bases). Deletions cut 6 bases from V and 6 bases from J, with 14 bases between. CDR1 is SQVTM, CDR2 ANQGSEA, per germline. The CDR3 runs to 12 residues. CDR3 in DNA: TGCAGCGTAGGGACAACCCAAGATGGCTACACCTTC. Translated: CSVGTTQDGYTF.

This sequence joins TRBV6-5 and TRBJ1-5, with TRBD1 matching 8 bases. The CDR3 contains 15 residues. The V gene's germline CDR1 is MNHEY and CDR2 SVGAGI. V shed 6 bases, J shed 1 base, and the junction held 5 bases outside the gene matches. The CDR3 sequence is CASRRQGSSNQPQHF. CDR3 DNA sequence: TGTGCCAGCAGAAGACAGGGGAGCAGCAATCAGCCCCAGCATTTT.